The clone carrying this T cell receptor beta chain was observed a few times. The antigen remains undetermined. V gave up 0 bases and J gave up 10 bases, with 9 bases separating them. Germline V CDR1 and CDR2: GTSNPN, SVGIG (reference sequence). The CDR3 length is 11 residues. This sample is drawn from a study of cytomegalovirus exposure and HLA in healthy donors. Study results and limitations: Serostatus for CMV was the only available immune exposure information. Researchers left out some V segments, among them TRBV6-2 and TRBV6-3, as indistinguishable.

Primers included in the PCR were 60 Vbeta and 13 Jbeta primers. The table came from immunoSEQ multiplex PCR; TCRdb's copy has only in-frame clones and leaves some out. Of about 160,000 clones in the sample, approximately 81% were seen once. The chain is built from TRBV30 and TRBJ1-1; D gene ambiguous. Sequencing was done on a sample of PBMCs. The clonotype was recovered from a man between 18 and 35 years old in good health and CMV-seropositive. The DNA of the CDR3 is TGTGCCTGGAGTGTATCGGAGAGAGCTTTCTTT. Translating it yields CAWSVSERAFF. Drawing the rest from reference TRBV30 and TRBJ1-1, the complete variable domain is SQTIHQWPATLVQPVGSPLSLECTVEGTSNPNLYWYRQAAGRGLQLLFYSVGIGQISSEVPQNLSASRPQDRQFILSSKKLLLSDSGFYLCAWSVSERAFFGQGTRLTVV.